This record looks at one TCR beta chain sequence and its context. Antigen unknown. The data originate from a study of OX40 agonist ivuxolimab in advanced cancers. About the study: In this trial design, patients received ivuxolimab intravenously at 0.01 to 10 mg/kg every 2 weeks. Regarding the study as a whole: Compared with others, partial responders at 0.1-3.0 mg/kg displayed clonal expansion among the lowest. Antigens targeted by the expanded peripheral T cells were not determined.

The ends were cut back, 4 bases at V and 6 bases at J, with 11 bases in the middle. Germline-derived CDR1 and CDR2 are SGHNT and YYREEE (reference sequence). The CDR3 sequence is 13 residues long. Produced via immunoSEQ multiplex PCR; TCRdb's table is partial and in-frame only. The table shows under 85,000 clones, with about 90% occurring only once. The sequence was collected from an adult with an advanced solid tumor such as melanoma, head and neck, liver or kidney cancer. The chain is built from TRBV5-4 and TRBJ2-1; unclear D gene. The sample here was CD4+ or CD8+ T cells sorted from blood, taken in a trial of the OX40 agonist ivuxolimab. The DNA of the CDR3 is TGTGCCAGCAGCCCTTCCCCAGGCAATGAGCAGTTCTTC. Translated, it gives CASSPSPGNEQFF.